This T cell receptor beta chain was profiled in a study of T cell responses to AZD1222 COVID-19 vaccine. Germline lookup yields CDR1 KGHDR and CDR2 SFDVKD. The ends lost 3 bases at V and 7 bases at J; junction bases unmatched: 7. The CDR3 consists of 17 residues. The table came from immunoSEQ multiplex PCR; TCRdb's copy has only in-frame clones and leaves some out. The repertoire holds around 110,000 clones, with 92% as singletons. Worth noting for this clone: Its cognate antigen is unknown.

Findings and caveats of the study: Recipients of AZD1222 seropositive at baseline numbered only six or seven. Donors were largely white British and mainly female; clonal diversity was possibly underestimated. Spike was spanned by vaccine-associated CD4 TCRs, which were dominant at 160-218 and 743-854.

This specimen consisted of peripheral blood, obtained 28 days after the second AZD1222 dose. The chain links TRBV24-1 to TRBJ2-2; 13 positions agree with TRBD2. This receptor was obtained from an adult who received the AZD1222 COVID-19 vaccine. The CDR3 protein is CATSDRTSGRWVGELFF. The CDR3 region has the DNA TGTGCCACCAGTGATCGGACTAGCGGGAGATGGGTCGGGGAGCTGTTTTTT.